Shown below are 13 T cell receptor beta chains from a single sample sequenced in a study of cytomegalovirus exposure and HLA in healthy donors. 13 Jbeta primers and 60 Vbeta primers were used for the PCR. The assay was immunoSEQ multiplex PCR, and TCRdb's table has in-frame clones only and misses some. There are about 160,000 clones in the sample; roughly 70% occur only once, and 2.8% lies in the top ten. Sequenced input: PBMCs. The origin of the receptors is a woman aged 25 to 45 in good health and CMV-seronegative.

DNA of the CDR3: TGTGCCAGCAAGCTCCTAGGGGTCGGGACAGATACGCAGTATTTT. Protein sequence: CASKLLGVGTDTQYF. This chain joins TRBV6-5 and TRBJ2-3; D may be TRBD1 (5 bases). Germline lookup yields CDR1 MNHEY and CDR2 SVGAGI. This CDR3 comprises 15 residues. Trimming left V 7 bases short and J 3 bases short, with 17 bases between.

This clone was counted a few times. The rearrangement links TRBV5-6 to TRBJ2-5, with 8 bases fitting TRBD1. Per germline, CDR1 SGHDT and CDR2 YYEEEE. V lost 4 bases to trimming and J lost 5 bases; unmatched junction nucleotides: 7. The CDR3 length is 14 residues. CDR3 residues: CASSRRGLGETQYF. CDR3 in DNA: TGTGCCAGCAGCCGCAGGGGGCTCGGGGAGACCCAGTACTTC.

The sample holds one count of this clone. The V call is TRBV9, the J call TRBJ1-2; D gene unclear. V was trimmed by 2 bases and J by 1 base, leaving 6 bases between them. Germline V CDR1 and CDR2: SGDLS, YYNGEE. This CDR3 comprises 13 residues. CDR3 sequence reads: CASSVRVNYGYTF. The CDR3 DNA sequence: TGTGCCAGCAGCGTTCGAGTTAACTATGGCTACACCTTC.

Only a few counts were recorded for this clone. The chain links TRBV2 to TRBJ2-1; D unresolved. CDR3 length: 11 residues. CDR1 and CDR2 from the germline V gene are SNHLY and FYNNEI. V lost 5 bases and J 9 bases, leaving 8 bases between the germline ends. CDR3 in amino acids: CASSKRGEQFF. The CDR3 region has the DNA TGTGCCAGCAGTAAACGAGGTGAGCAGTTCTTC.

The genes are TRBV2 and TRBJ1-2; TRBD1 aligns across 9 bases. There are 15 residues in the CDR3. The ends lost 5 bases at V and 2 bases at J; junction bases unmatched: 6. Looked up from germline, CDR1 is SNHLY and CDR2 is FYNNEI. The CDR3 here is CASSYVQGANYGYTF. The CDR3 region has the DNA TGTGCCAGCAGTTATGTACAGGGGGCCAACTATGGCTACACCTTC.

The chain has TRBV15 and TRBJ1-2; TRBD1 agrees at 7 bases. J was trimmed by 13 bases and V by 7 bases; bases with no gene match: 15. Germline V gene data show CDR1 as LNHNV and CDR2 as YYDKDF (reference sequence). There are 13 residues in the CDR3. The CDR3 loop is CATTNLGTEVRTF. In nucleotides, the CDR3 is TGTGCCACCACCAACCTCGGGACAGAAGTTCGCACCTTC.

This chain links TRBV5-1 with TRBJ2-2, with D possibly TRBD1 on 7 matching bases. V was pared by 1 base and J by 4 bases, with 17 bases between. Germline lookup yields CDR1 SGHRS and CDR2 YFSETQ. There are 17 residues in the CDR3. CDR3 residues: CASSLYAPGGSTGELFF. For the CDR3, the DNA is TGCGCCAGCAGCTTGTATGCCCCAGGGGGGTCCACCGGGGAGCTGTTTTTT. The variable domain in full, with the rest retrieved from reference TRBV5-1 and TRBJ2-2, is KAGVTQTPRYLIKTRGQQVTLSCSPISGHRSVSWYQQTPGQGLQFLFEYFSETQRNKGNFPGRFSGRQFSNSRSEMNVSTLELGDSALYLCASSLYAPGGSTGELFFGEGSRLTVL.

This clone has a single count. The chain employs TRBV9 and TRBJ2-7, with 9 bases fitting TRBD2. V shed 0 bases, J shed 0 bases, and the junction held 4 bases outside the gene matches. This CDR3 has 16 residues. Germline V CDR1 and CDR2: SGDLS, YYNGEE. This CDR3 is CASSVVSGGISYEQYF. The CDR3 DNA is TGTGCCAGCAGCGTAGTGAGCGGGGGGATCTCCTACGAGCAGTACTTC.

This clone was detected only a few times. The CDR3 DNA reads TGTGCCAGCAGCTTAGATCGCGGGAACAATGAGCAGTTCTTC. Encoded protein: CASSLDRGNNEQFF. The rearrangement links TRBV11-2 to TRBJ2-1; D is perhaps TRBD2 (6 bases). The CDR3 is 14 residues long. In germline, CDR1 is SGHAT, CDR2 FQNNGV. V lost 0 bases and J 5 bases, leaving 8 bases between the germline ends.

This rearrangement joins TRBV6-1 to TRBJ2-2; D perhaps matches TRBD2 (5 bases). Trimming took 7 bases from V and 5 from J, leaving 17 bases between them. The CDR3 is 15 residues long. The germline V gene has CDR1 MNHNS and CDR2 SASEGT. CDR3 in amino acids: CASIKGLGVTGELFF. CDR3 bases: TGTGCCAGCATCAAGGGCTTGGGAGTAACCGGGGAGCTGTTTTTT.

The chain uses TRBV19 and TRBJ1-3; 11 bases are shared with TRBD1. Germline-derived CDR1 and CDR2 are LNHDA and SQIVND (reference sequence). V lost 5 bases and J lost 4; bases outside the gene matches: 4. The CDR3 is 15 residues long. The CDR3 coding sequence is TGTGCCAGTAGTCCGGACAGGGGGCGAGGAAACACCATATATTTT. Encoded protein: CASSPDRGRGNTIYF.

V usage is TRBV4-2 and J usage is TRBJ2-7; tentatively, D is TRBD1 (6 bases). CDR3 length equals 14 residues. Per germline, CDR1 LGHNA and CDR2 YNFKEQ. Deletions cut 2 bases from V and 4 bases from J, with 12 bases between. CDR3 nucleotide sequence: TGTGCCAGCAGCCAATCCGGGACACAGTACGAGCAGTACTTC. It encodes CASSQSGTQYEQYF.

This chain joins TRBV19 and TRBJ2-1; no definite D call. This CDR3 has 14 amino acids. The ends were cut back, 4 bases at V and 8 bases at J, with 15 bases in the middle. The germline V gene encodes CDR1 LNHDA and CDR2 SQIVND (reference sequence). Here the CDR3 reads CASSRAPPWDEQFF. CDR3 in DNA: TGTGCCAGTAGTAGGGCCCCCCCTTGGGATGAGCAGTTCTTC. The full variable domain, in which reference TRBV19 and TRBJ2-1 provide the parts outside the CDR3, is DGGITQSPKYLFRKEGQNVTLSCEQNLNHDAMYWYRQDPGQGLRLIYYSQIVNDFQKGDIAEGYSVSREKKESFPLTVTSAQKNPTAFYLCASSRAPPWDEQFFGPGTRLTVL.